A single sample gave rise to the 5 T cell receptor beta chains below, sequenced in a study of identical twins (dated by TCRdb to about 2016). The library was prepared using 5' RACE. The sequencing machine was an Illumina HiSeq 2000. In-frame beta chains were kept once TCRdb had trimmed the public reads at Q25 with fastp and called clones with MiXCR. Under each unique CDR3 protein, matching rows form one entry showing the most common genes and DNA. Across this sample there are approximately 260,000 distinct CDR3 sequences, with about 14% seen only once. Around 9% of the sample rests with the top ten. The material sequenced was memory (CD45RO+) T cells sorted from blood. Taken with the paper, the label for cell subset or site translates to: CD45RO+ enriched T cells. The receptors derive from a young woman in good health.

This clonotype was picked up a small number of times. The chain uses TRBV4-3 and TRBJ2-1; 7 nucleotides match TRBD2. Germline V gene data show CDR1 as LGHNA and CDR2 as YSLEER. The CDR3 is 15 amino acids. V shed 1 base and J 9 bases; nucleotides not matched to a gene: 9. CDR3 region: CASSQGGLVEGEQFF. In DNA, the CDR3 is TGCGCCAGCAGCCAAGGTGGACTAGTTGAGGGTGAGCAGTTCTTC.

At least ten counts were recorded for this clonotype. This chain uses TRBV27 with TRBJ2-1, with 8 nucleotides matching TRBD2. This CDR3 region has 15 residues. Germline CDR1 MNHEY, CDR2 SMNVEV (reference sequence). V lost 5 bases and J lost 3; bases outside the gene matches: 6. The CDR3 DNA reads TGTGCCAGCAGTGGCGGTAGCGGGGTCTACAATGAGCAGTTCTTC. Residues: CASSGGSGVYNEQFF.

Only a few counts were recorded for this clonotype. V gene TRBV9 combines with J gene TRBJ1-6; 9 nucleotides align to TRBD1. Trimming removed 3 bases from V and 10 bases from J; junction bases left unmatched: 8. The CDR3 has 15 residues. Germline CDR1 is SGDLS and CDR2 is YYNGEE. CDR3 loop: CASSASGTGLSPLHF. CDR3 bases: TGTGCCAGCAGCGCTTCCGGGACAGGGCTCTCACCCCTCCACTTT.

This chain uses TRBV10-3 with TRBJ2-7; weak D call: TRBD1 (6 bases). This CDR3 is built from 12 residues. Germline V gene lookup returns CDR1 ENHRY and CDR2 SYGVKD. Trimming removed 2 bases at V and 7 bases at J, with 9 bases between. CDR3 nucleotide sequence: TGTGCCATCAGTGAGAACAGGGAGGAGCAGTACTTC. Its translation is CAISENREEQYF.

The rearrangement joins TRBV25-1 to TRBJ1-4; 7 bases align to TRBD1. Germline assignment: CDR1 MGHDK and CDR2 SYGVNS. The CDR3 length is 14 residues. V dropped 7 bases and J dropped 7; count of bases not matched to a gene: 9. In nucleotides, the CDR3 is TGTGCCAGCAAAAGACAGGGCTTAAGTGAAAAACTGTTTTTT. As protein: CASKRQGLSEKLFF.